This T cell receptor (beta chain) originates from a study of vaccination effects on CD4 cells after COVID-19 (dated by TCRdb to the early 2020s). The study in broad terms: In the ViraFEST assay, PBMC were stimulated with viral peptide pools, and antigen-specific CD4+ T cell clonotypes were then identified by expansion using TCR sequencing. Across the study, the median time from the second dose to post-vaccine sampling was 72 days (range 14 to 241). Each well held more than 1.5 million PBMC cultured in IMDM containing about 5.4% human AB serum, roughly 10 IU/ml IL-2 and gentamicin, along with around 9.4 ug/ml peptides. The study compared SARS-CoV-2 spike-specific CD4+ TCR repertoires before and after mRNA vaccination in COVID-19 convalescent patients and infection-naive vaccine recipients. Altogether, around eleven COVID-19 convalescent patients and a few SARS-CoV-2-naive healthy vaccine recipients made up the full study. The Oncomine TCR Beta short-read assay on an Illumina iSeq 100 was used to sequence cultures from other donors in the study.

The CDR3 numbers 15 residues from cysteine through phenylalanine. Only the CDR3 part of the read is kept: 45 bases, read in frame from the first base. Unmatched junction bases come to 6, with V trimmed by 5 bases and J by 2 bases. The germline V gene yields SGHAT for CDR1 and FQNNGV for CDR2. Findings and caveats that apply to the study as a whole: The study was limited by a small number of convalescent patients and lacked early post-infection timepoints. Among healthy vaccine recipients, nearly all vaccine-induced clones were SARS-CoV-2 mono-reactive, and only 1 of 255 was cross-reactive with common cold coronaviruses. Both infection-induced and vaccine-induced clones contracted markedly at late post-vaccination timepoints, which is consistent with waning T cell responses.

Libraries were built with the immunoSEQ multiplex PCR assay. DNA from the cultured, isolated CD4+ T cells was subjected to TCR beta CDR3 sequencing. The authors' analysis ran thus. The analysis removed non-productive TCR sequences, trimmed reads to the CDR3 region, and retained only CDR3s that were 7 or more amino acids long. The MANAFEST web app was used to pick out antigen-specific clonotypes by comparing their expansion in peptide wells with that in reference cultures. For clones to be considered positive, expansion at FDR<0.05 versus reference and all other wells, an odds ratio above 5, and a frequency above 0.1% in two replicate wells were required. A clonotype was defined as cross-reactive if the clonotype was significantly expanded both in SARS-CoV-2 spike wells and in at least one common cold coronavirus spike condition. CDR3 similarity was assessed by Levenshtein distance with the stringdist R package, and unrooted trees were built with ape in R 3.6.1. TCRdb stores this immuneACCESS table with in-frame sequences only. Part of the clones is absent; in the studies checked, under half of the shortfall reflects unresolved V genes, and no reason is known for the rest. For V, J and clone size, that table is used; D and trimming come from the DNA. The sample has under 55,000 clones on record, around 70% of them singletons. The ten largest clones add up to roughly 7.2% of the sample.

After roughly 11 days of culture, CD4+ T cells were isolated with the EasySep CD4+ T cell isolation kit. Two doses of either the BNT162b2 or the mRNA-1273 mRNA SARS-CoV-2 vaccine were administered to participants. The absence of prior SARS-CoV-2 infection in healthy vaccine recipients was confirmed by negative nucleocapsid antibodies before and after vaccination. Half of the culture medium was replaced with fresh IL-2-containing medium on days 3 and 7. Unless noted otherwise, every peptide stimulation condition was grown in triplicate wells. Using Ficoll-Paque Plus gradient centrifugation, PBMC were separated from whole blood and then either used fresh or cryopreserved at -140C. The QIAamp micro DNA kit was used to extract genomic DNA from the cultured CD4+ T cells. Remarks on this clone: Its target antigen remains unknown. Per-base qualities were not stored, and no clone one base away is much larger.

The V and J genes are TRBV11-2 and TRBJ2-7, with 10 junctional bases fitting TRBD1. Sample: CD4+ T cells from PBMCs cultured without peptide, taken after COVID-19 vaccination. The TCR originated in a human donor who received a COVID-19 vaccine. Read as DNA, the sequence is TGTGCCAGCAGCCCCTGGACAGGGGGGCCCTACGAGCAGTACTTC. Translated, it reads CASSPWTGGPYEQYF.